This passage covers 19 T cell receptor beta chains from one sample sequenced in a study of CD8+ T cells in alopecia areata. RNA extraction was followed by reverse transcription into cDNA, which acted as the sequencing template. The assay was immunoSEQ multiplex PCR, and TCRdb's table has in-frame clones only and misses some. The table lists about 97,000 clones, about three fifths of them singletons. This sample's treatment: oral pan-JAK inhibitor, 5-10 mg twice daily. This specimen consisted of CD8+ T cells sorted from blood, obtained at approximately week 56, from a patient treated with tofacitinib. The receptors shown here come from a human donor with alopecia areata.

The rearrangement uses TRBV11-2 and TRBJ2-1; the D gene is possibly TRBD1 (5 bases). Germline V gene lookup returns CDR1 SGHAT and CDR2 FQNNGV. The V end lost 3 bases, the J end lost 6 bases, and 6 bases lay between the germline ends. The CDR3 covers 12 residues. DNA of the CDR3: TGTGCCAGCAGCTTTCAGGGCAATGAGCAGTTCTTC. Residues: CASSFQGNEQFF.

This chain connects TRBV7-4 to TRBJ2-5; D is possibly TRBD2 (7 bases). Between the trimmed V and J ends, which lost 6 bases and 5 bases, there was a span of 16 bases. CDR1 is SGHVT and CDR2 is SQSDAQ in the germline V gene. The CDR3 totals 14 residues. The CDR3 DNA sequence: TGTGCCAGCAGTCCCGGGGGGCCTGGCGAGACCCAGTACTTC. Translated: CASSPGGPGETQYF.

The chain recombines TRBV5-4 with TRBJ1-1; D is ambiguous. The CDR3 length is 12 residues. V lost 2 bases to trimming and J lost 6 bases, with 8 bases between them. Germline V lookup: CDR1 SGHNT, CDR2 YYREEE (reference sequence). The CDR3 sequence is CASSLSEAEAFF. In DNA, the CDR3 is TGTGCCAGCAGCTTATCTGAGGCTGAAGCTTTCTTT. Supplemented by reference TRBV5-4 and TRBJ1-1, the full variable domain reads ETGVTQSPTHLIKTRGQQVTLRCSSQSGHNTVSWYQQALGQGPQFIFQYYREEENGRGNFPPRFSGLQFPNYSSELNVNALELDDSALYLCASSLSEAEAFFGQGTRLTVV.

CDR3 sequence reads: CASSVSSGGNEQYF. The CDR3, as DNA: TGTGCCAGTAGTGTCAGCTCTGGGGGGAACGAGCAGTACTTC. The chain combines TRBV19 with TRBJ2-7, with D possibly being TRBD2 (6 bases). Germline V gives CDR1 LNHDA, CDR2 SQIVND (reference sequence). This CDR3 is built from 14 residues. V lost 5 bases and J lost 5, with 16 bases in between.

The chain carries TRBV6-6 and TRBJ2-7, with D possibly TRBD1 on 7 matching bases. CDR1 is MNHNY, CDR2 SVGAGI, per germline (reference sequence). The CDR3 spans 14 residues. Between the trimmed V and J ends, which lost 6 bases and 4 bases, there was a span of 16 bases. As DNA, the CDR3 is TGTGCCAGCAGCGGAGGGACAGAAGAATACGAGCAGTACTTC. It is translated as CASSGGTEEYEQYF.

This clone has more than one count but fewer than ten. V and J are TRBV27 and TRBJ2-5; D perhaps matches TRBD1 (6 bases). V was shortened by 5 bases and J by 1 base, with 14 bases between the two germline ends. The germline gives CDR1 MNHEY, CDR2 SMNVEV (reference sequence). The CDR3 is made up of 15 amino acids. The CDR3 loop reads CASSQGGTVQETQYF. The CDR3 DNA reads TGTGCCAGCAGTCAAGGGGGAACCGTCCAAGAGACCCAGTACTTC.

The chain recombines TRBV5-6 with TRBJ1-4; D unresolved. Germline lookup yields CDR1 SGHDT and CDR2 YYEEEE. CDR3 length: 13 residues. Trimming removed 0 bases from V and 5 bases from J, with 5 bases in between. CDR3 DNA sequence: TGTGCCAGCAGCTTGGGGCGCAATGAAAAACTGTTTTTT. Translated, it gives CASSLGRNEKLFF.

This chain uses TRBV10-3 with TRBJ2-7; the D is unclear. CDR3 length: 12 residues. Germline V gene lookup returns CDR1 ENHRY and CDR2 SYGVKD. Trimming cost V 3 bases and J 5 bases, with 8 bases left between them. CDR3 in amino acids: CAISDSNHEQYF. CDR3 coding DNA: TGTGCCATCAGTGATAGTAACCACGAGCAGTACTTC.

The rearrangement uses TRBV7-9 and TRBJ2-7, with D possibly TRBD1 on 6 matching bases. Trimming took off 2 bases at V and 2 bases at J, with 10 bases between the two ends. This CDR3 has 14 residues. Germline V gene lookup returns CDR1 SEHNR and CDR2 FQNEAQ (reference sequence). The CDR3 DNA reads as TGTGCCAGCAGCTTAAGGTGGGGGCCCTACGAGCAGTACTTC. Translation gives CASSLRWGPYEQYF.

The chain uses TRBV29-1 and TRBJ1-2; tentative D call: TRBD1 (5 bases). V lost 4 bases and J lost 6, with 9 bases in between. Germline V lookup: CDR1 SQVTM, CDR2 ANQGSEA. This CDR3 is 11 amino acids long. CDR3 protein: CSVGGVDGYTF. CDR3 nucleotides: TGCAGCGTTGGAGGGGTTGATGGCTACACCTTC.

This rearrangement joins TRBV27 to TRBJ2-5; 7 positions agree with TRBD2. Germline V gene lookup returns CDR1 MNHEY and CDR2 SMNVEV (reference sequence). This CDR3 is 12 amino acids long. J was trimmed by 4 bases and V by 8 bases; bases with no gene match: 4. The CDR3 DNA follows: TGTGCCAGCTCTGGGGGGGGAGAGACCCAGTACTTC. Protein product: CASSGGGETQYF.

This clone was seen only once. The rearrangement uses TRBV5-1 and TRBJ2-2, with 7 bases lining up with TRBD1. Germline-derived CDR1 and CDR2 are SGHRS and YFSETQ. Germline trimming cut 3 bases from V and 4 bases from J; bases unmatched to any gene: 18. The CDR3 loop spans 19 amino acids. The CDR3 DNA reads as TGCGCCAGCAGCTCACCCCCGGGGACAGTCCCAACAATCACCGGGGAGCTGTTTTTT. Its translation is CASSSPPGTVPTITGELFF.

The V call is TRBV7-9, the J call TRBJ2-2; D not resolved. Trimming left V 5 bases short and J 1 base short, with 11 bases between. Germline V gives CDR1 SEHNR, CDR2 FQNEAQ (reference sequence). CDR3 size: 15 residues. This CDR3 is CASSPRQRNTGELFF. The CDR3 DNA reads as TGTGCCAGCAGCCCCCGGCAGCGGAACACCGGGGAGCTGTTTTTT. Combining the CDR3 with reference TRBV7-9 and TRBJ2-2 gives the whole variable domain DTGVSQNPRHKITKRGQNVTFRCDPISEHNRLYWYRQTLGQGPEFLTYFQNEAQLEKSRLLSDRFSAERPKGSFSTLEIQRTEQGDSAMYLCASSPRQRNTGELFFGEGSRLTVL.

The rearrangement uses TRBV13 and TRBJ2-7; D possibly uses TRBD1 or TRBD2 (5 bases each). CDR3 size: 14 residues. CDR1 and CDR2 (germline): PRHDT, FYEKMQ (reference sequence). V lost 6 bases and J lost 9, with 21 bases in between. CDR3: CASSTRQPGRGQYF. DNA of the CDR3: TGTGCCAGCAGTACTCGACAGCCGGGAAGGGGGCAGTACTTC.

Comments on this clone: At one end the junction does not follow the germline gene, possibly because of a read error. The CDR3 protein is CASAEGAELLF. In nucleotides, the CDR3 is TGTGCTAGTGCGGAAGGGGCCGAGCTGTTGTTT. The J gene is TRBJ2-2, the V gene TRBV12-5; maybe TRBD1 (5 bases). CDR1 and CDR2 from the germline V gene are LGHNT and FRNRAP. The CDR3 has 11 residues.

This clone came up a few times. The chain is built from TRBV11-2 and TRBJ2-7; 9 nucleotides line up with TRBD1. This CDR3 comprises 16 residues. Germline loops: CDR1 SGHAT, CDR2 FQNNGV. V lost 6 bases, J lost 4 bases, and 13 bases stayed unmatched. CDR3 amino acids: CASRGGSGTGSYEQYF. CDR3 DNA sequence: TGTGCCAGCAGGGGAGGATCCGGGACAGGGTCTTACGAGCAGTACTTC.

The gene calls are TRBV7-2 and TRBJ1-4; D not certain. The CDR3 length is 14 residues. V lost 5 bases, J lost 7 bases, and 14 bases lay in between. Germline CDR1 is SGHTA and CDR2 is FQGNSA. The CDR3 here is CASSPRVSFEKLFF. CDR3 coding DNA: TGTGCCAGCAGCCCCCGAGTCAGTTTTGAAAAACTGTTTTTT. Full variable domain (outside the CDR3, taken from reference TRBV7-2 and TRBJ1-4): GAGVSQSPSNKVTEKGKDVELRCDPISGHTALYWYRQSLGQGLEFLIYFQGNSAPDKSGLPSDRFSAERTGGSVSTLTIQRTQQEDSAVYLCASSPRVSFEKLFFGSGTQLSVL.

The CDR3 DNA sequence: TGTGCCAGCAGTTACGGCGCAGGGTATCAGCCCCAGCATTTT. Protein sequence: CASSYGAGYQPQHF. The chain joins TRBV6-5 to TRBJ1-5, with a tentative D call TRBD1 (5 bases). V lost 2 bases, J lost 5 bases, and 10 bases lay in between. CDR3 length: 14 residues. Germline V gene sequence: CDR1 MNHEY, CDR2 SVGAGI.

The chain has TRBV6-5 and TRBJ1-5; tentatively, D is TRBD1 (5 bases). The CDR3 runs to 15 residues. Per germline, CDR1 MNHEY and CDR2 SVGAGI. V gave up 5 bases and J gave up 5 bases, with 16 bases separating them. The CDR3 sequence: CASSLRDGGDQPQHF. The CDR3 bases are TGTGCCAGCAGTCTCCGGGACGGAGGGGATCAGCCCCAGCATTTT.